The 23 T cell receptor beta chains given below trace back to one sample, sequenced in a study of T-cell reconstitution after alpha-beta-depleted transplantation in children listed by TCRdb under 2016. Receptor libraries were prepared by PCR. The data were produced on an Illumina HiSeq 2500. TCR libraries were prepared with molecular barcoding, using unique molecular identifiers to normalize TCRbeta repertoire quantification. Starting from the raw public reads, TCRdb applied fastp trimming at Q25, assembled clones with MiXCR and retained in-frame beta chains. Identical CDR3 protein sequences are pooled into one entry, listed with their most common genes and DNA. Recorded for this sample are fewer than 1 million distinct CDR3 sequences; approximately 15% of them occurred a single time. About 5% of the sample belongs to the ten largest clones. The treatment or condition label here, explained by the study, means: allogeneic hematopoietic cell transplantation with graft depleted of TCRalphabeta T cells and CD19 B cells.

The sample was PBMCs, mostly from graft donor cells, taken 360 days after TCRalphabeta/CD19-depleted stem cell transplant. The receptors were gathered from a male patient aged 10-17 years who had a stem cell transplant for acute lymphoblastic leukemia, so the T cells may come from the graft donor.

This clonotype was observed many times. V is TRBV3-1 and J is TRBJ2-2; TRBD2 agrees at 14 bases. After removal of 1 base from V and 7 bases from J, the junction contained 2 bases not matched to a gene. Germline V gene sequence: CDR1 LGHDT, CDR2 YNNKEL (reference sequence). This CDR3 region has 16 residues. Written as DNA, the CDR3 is TGTGCCAGCAGCCAAGTGGGACTAGCGGGAGTCGGGGAGCTGTTTTTT. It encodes CASSQVGLAGVGELFF.

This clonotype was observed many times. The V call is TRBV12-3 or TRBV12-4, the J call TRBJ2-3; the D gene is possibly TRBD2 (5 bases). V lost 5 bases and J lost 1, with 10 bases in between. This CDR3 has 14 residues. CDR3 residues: CASSPGSGTDTQYF. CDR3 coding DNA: TGTGCCAGCAGTCCGGGTAGCGGCACAGATACGCAGTATTTT.

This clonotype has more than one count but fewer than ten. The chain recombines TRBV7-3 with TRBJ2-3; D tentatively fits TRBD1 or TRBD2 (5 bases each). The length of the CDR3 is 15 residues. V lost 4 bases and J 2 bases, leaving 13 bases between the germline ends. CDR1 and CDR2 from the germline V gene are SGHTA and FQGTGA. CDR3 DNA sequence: TGTGCCAGCAGCTCAGGGACGTTATTCACAGATACGCAGTATTTT. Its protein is CASSSGTLFTDTQYF.

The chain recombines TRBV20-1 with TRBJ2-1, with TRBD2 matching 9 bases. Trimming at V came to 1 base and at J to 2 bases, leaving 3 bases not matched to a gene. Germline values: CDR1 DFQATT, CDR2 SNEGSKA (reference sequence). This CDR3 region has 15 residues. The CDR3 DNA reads TGCAGTGCTAGAGGGCCTAGCGGGACCTACAATGAGCAGTTCTTC. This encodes CSARGPSGTYNEQFF.

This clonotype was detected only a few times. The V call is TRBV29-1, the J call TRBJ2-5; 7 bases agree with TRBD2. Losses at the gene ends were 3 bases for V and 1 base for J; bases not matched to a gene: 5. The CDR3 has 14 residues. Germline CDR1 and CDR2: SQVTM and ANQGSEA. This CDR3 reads CSVEWGRGQETQYF. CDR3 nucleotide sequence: TGCAGCGTTGAGTGGGGGAGGGGCCAAGAGACCCAGTACTTC.

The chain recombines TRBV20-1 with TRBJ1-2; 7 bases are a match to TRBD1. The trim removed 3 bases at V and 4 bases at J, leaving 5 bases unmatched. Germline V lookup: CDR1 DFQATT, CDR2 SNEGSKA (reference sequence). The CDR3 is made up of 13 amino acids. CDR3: CSASGTVIYGYTF. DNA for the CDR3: TGCAGTGCTAGTGGGACAGTAATCTATGGCTACACCTTC.

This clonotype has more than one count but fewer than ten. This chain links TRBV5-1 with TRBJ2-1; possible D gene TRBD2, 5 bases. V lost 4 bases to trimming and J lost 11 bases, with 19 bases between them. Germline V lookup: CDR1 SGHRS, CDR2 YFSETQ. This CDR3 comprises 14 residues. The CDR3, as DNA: TGCGCCAGCAGCCCCCACCCGACTAATTTCAAGCAGTTCTTC. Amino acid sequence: CASSPHPTNFKQFF.

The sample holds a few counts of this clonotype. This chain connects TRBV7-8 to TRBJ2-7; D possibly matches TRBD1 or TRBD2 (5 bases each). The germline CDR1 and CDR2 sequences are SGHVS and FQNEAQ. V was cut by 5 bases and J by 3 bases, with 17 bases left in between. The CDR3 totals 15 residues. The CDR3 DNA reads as TGTGCCAGCAGCCAAGAGGACTGGGGGATCTACGAGCAGTACTTC. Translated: CASSQEDWGIYEQYF.

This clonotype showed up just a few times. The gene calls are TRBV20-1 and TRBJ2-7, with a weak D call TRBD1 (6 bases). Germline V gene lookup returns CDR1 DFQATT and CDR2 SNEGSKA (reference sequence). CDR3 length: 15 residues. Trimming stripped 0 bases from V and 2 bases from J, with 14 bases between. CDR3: CSARDKNRDPYEQYF. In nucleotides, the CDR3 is TGCAGTGCTAGAGATAAAAACAGGGATCCCTACGAGCAGTACTTC.

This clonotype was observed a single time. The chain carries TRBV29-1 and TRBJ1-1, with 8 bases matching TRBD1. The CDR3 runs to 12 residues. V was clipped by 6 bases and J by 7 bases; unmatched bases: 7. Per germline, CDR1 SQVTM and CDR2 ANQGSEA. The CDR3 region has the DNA TGCAGCGTGGAGACAGGGGTGGGTGAAGCTTTCTTT. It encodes CSVETGVGEAFF.

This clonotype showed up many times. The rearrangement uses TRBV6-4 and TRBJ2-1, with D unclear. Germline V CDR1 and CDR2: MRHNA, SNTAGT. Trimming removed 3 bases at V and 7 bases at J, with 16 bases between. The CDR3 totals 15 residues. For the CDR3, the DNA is TGTGCCAGCAGTGAGGCAGCCACTCTCGGAAATGAGCAGTTCTTC. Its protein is CASSEAATLGNEQFF.

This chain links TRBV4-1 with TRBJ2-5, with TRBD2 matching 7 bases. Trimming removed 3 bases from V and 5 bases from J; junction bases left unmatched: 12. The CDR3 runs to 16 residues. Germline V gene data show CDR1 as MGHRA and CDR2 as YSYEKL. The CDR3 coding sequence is TGCGCCAGCAGCCAGCTCCCCCACACTAGCGCGGAGACCCAGTACTTC. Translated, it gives CASSQLPHTSAETQYF.

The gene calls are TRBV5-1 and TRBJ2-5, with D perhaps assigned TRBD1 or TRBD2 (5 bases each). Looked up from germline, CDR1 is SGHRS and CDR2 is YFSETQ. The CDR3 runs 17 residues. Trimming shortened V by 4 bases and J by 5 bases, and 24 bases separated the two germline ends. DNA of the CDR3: TGCGCCAGCAGCCCGCGATCCGGCATTGGGAGACAGGAGACCCAGTACTTC. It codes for CASSPRSGIGRQETQYF.

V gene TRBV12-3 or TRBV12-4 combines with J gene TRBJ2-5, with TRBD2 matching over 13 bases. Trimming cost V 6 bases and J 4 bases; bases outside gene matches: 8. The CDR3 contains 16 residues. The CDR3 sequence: CASSSGTSGARETQYF. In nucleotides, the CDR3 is TGTGCCAGCAGCTCCGGGACTAGCGGGGCTCGAGAGACCCAGTACTTC.

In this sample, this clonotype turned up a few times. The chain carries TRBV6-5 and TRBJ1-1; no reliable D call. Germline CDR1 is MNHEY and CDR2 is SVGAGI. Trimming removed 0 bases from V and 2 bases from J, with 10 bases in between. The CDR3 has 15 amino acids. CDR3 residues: CASSYSMGFNTEAFF. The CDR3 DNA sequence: TGTGCCAGCAGTTACTCAATGGGATTTAACACTGAAGCTTTCTTT.

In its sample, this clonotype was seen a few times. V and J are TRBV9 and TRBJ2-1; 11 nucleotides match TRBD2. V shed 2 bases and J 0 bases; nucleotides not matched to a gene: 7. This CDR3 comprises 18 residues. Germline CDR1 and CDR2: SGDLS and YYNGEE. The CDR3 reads CASSVVLAGGPSYNEQFF. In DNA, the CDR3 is TGTGCCAGCAGCGTCGTCCTAGCGGGAGGCCCCTCCTACAATGAGCAGTTCTTC. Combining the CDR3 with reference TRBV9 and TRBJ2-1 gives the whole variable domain DSGVTQTPKHLITATGQRVTLRCSPRSGDLSVYWYQQSLDQGLQFLIQYYNGEERAKGNILERFSAQQFPDLHSELNLSSLELGDSALYFCASSVVLAGGPSYNEQFFGPGTRLTVL.

This CDR3 is CSATNDDYEQYF. The CDR3 DNA reads as TGCAGTGCTACTAACGACGACTACGAGCAGTACTTC. This rearrangement joins TRBV20-1 to TRBJ2-7; D call uncertain. This CDR3 has 12 residues. The germline gives CDR1 DFQATT, CDR2 SNEGSKA (reference sequence). Deletions cut 4 bases from V and 3 bases from J, with 10 bases between.

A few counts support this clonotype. This CDR3 is CSVVSMAGGYTF. In DNA form, the CDR3 reads TGCAGCGTTGTTTCGATGGCGGGAGGCTACACCTTC. The rearrangement uses TRBV29-1 and TRBJ1-2; D not resolved. Trimming removed 4 bases from V and 8 bases from J, with 14 bases in between. The CDR3 spans 12 residues. Germline lookup yields CDR1 SQVTM and CDR2 ANQGSEA.

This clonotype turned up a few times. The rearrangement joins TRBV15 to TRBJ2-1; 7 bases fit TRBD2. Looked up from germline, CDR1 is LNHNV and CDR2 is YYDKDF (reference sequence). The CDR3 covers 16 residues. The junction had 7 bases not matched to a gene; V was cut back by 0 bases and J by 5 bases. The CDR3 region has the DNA TGTGCCACCAGCAGAGATTTGTCTAGCGGTGACAATGAGCAGTTCTTC. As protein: CATSRDLSSGDNEQFF.

The CDR3 spells CASSLGRLRGYYGYTF. The DNA of the CDR3 is TGTGCCAGCAGCTTAGGGAGGCTCAGGGGATACTATGGCTACACCTTC. The rearrangement uses TRBV7-8 and TRBJ1-2; a weak D match, TRBD1 (6 bases). CDR3 length: 16 amino acids. Germline lookup yields CDR1 SGHVS and CDR2 FQNEAQ. Trimming shortened V by 1 base and J by 3 bases, and 15 bases separated the two germline ends. The full variable domain, its missing parts supplied by reference TRBV7-8 and TRBJ1-2, is GAGVSQSPRYKVAKRGQDVALRCDPISGHVSLFWYQQALGQGPEFLTYFQNEAQLDKSGLPSDRFFAERPEGSVSTLKIQRTQQEDSAVYLCASSLGRLRGYYGYTFGSGTRLTVV.

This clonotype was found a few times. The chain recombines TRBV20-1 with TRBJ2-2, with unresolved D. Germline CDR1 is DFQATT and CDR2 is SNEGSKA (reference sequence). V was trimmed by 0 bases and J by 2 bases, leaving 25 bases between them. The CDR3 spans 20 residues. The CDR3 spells CSARDLRESLSRYNTGELFF. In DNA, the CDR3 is TGCAGTGCTAGAGATCTACGAGAATCACTATCCCGGTATAACACCGGGGAGCTGTTTTTT.

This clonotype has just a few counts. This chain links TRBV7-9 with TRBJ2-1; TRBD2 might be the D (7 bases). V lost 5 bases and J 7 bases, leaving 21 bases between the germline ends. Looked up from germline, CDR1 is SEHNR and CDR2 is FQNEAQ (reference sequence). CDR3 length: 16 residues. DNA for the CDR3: TGTGCCAGCAGCCGTTTGAGGGGGGGGCAAGGGAATGAGCAGTTCTTC. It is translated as CASSRLRGGQGNEQFF.

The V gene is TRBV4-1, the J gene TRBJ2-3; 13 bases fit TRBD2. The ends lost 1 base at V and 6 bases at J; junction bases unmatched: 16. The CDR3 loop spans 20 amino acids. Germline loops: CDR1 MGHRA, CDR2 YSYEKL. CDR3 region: CASSQGARRLAGGERDTQYF. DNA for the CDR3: TGCGCCAGCAGCCAAGGCGCCCGGAGACTAGCGGGAGGAGAAAGGGATACGCAGTATTTT.